This entry describes one TCR beta chain. There are a few counts of this clone. No cognate antigen has been identified for it. Base-call qualities are not available, and no considerably larger clone is one nucleotide away. These data are taken from a study of cytomegalovirus exposure and HLA in healthy donors (dated by TCRdb to 2017 to 2019). Background for the entire study: An earlier analysis of some 620 of the donors reported approximately 260 Gb of sequence data and around 110 million unique TCR beta sequences obtained from about 179 million T cells. An early release covering 550 to 700 HLA-typed donors comprised about 300 gigabases of sequencing data and tens of millions of unique TCR sequences. Of the 350 to 400 genotyped donors, around 81% fell in the genetic ancestry cluster associated with self-reported Caucasian donors. The study aimed to test whether cataloging public T cell receptors could reveal signatures of past pathogen exposure. Using immunosequencing, the study profiled T cell repertoires from 500 to 800 subjects and related those repertoires to cytomegalovirus serostatus. Besides the first cohort of around 670 subjects, a separate validation cohort made up of roughly 120 different subjects was used. High-throughput TCR immunosequencing, statistical association of individual TCRs with disease status, and machine learning were combined to predict cytomegalovirus infection status. A later analysis re-analyzed previously published TCR beta repertoires from hundreds of donors and added high-resolution HLA genotyping to study TCR occurrence patterns. Rather than using new phenotypic data, the later analysis identified candidate immune exposures from TCR beta sequences and from how often those sequences occurred across donors. An earlier analysis of 500 to 650 of the donors applied high-throughput TCR beta sequencing to assess whether each TCR beta V gene segment acted as functional or pseudogenic. Alongside the repertoire data, information on donor age, sex, ethnicity and CMV serostatus was compiled. A later genetic analysis took genome-wide SNP genotypes for about three fifths of the 666 donors and used that subset as a discovery cohort. Every repertoire in the discovery cohort had been generated on one and the same sequencing platform. HLA typing covered class I and class II loci at four-digit resolution. The number of typed donors differed by locus: about 620-640 for A, B, C, DRB1 and DQB1; 500 to 550 for DQA1; some 590 for DPA1; and about 470 for DPB1. Four or five DR-DQ haplotypes were handled as single units for association and clustering because linkage in the cohort was strong. Among some 410 genotyped donors of the cohort, an average of approximately 250,000 unique TCR beta nucleotide sequences were sequenced per donor, roughly a sixth of them non-productive. Here is what the overall study found, with its caveats: Most TCR sequences were seen in very few donors, while some public TCRs were found in many individuals. Most CMV-associated TCR beta chains appeared to be HLA-restricted in a later analysis, and the HLA associations seemed to be driven largely by CMV exposure. Roughly uniform sequencing depth across donors was assumed in presence/absence analyses, although this assumption may not hold. A cluster of highly shared sequence variants was judged likely to represent a technical artifact of the sequencing pipeline. The cohort was sequenced for TCR beta chains only, and without alpha or paired-chain data the features that could be detected were limited. Specific HLA alleles were associated with 15,000 to 20,000 TCR beta sequences at a false discovery rate of 0.05 in a later analysis. An association between a missense DCLRE1C variant and V-gene and J-gene trimming of TCR beta chains was found in a later genetic analysis and replicated in an independent cohort. Several of the top co-occurrence clusters appeared to be linked to parvovirus B19, influenza, CMV and Epstein-Barr virus, according to a later analysis. Broadly in line with IMGT annotations, most TCR beta V segments showed up in productive rearrangements about 90% or about 30% of the time in an earlier analysis of several hundred of the donors. Because HLA typing was missing for some donors at each locus, association tests included only the typed subset. Correlated functional status among segregating V segments might be attributable to linkage disequilibrium, but an unknown experimental factor could not be ruled out. When HLA alleles, especially DR and DQ, strongly co-occurred, attributing TCR associations to individual alleles was difficult. According to a later analysis, TCR association rates differed among HLA loci, with DRB1 alleles showing the most associated TCRs and HLA-C alleles showing the fewest. Cytomegalovirus status was reported to be diagnosed by the classifier with high specificity and sensitivity in both the original and validation cohorts. The earlier analysis of almost 600 of the donors excluded some 15 rarely observed V segments, including chromosome 9 orphons, because counts were too low. A total of 150 to 200 TCR beta chains were listed by the study as associated with cytomegalovirus. Some IMGT-functional V segments, including TRBV6-2 and TRBV6-3, could not be told apart with the 87-base-pair reads, so those segments were excluded. The authors suggested that the approach could potentially be generalized to other disease states and immunological phenotypes. According to a later genetic analysis, donors in an Asian-associated ancestry cluster had fewer N-insertions in productive TCRs than the approximately 650-donor mean. A further reported finding was that TCR beta sequences accurately predicted the HLA-A and HLA-B alleles for most subjects in the first cohort. In vitro tests confirmed that a few of the cytomegalovirus-associated TCR beta chains recognize cytomegalovirus antigens. Compared with equally common non-associated chains, HLA-associated TCR beta chains in a later analysis were more clonally expanded and had lower generation probabilities. The only immune exposure information available for the cohort was CMV serostatus.

In total, fewer than 750 healthy bone marrow donors made up the cohort. Cohort members were all nominally healthy when sampled, although unrecorded immune exposures were likely present. The donor was CMV seronegative and was included in the group of 352 seronegative cohort members. Each donor provided a peripheral blood sample, and peripheral blood mononuclear cells were used for TCR beta sequencing. The Qiagen DNeasy Blood Extraction Kit was used to extract genomic DNA from the blood cell samples. The protocol used for the library was the immunoSEQ multiplex PCR assay. For the multiplex PCR, a mixture combining 60 forward primers for TCR Vbeta segments and 13 reverse primers for TCR Jbeta segments was used. Amplification of the CDR3 region of rearranged TCR beta genes was performed with a multiplex PCR assay on genomic DNA. Amplified TCR beta libraries were sequenced as 87-base-pair reads on the Illumina HiSeq System. The study's own analysis went as follows. Across the roughly 640 repertoires, a later analysis counted 60 million to 90 million unique TCR beta chains, some 11 million of which were shared by at least two donors. A nearest-neighbor algorithm error-corrected the raw reads and collapsed the reads into unique sequences, merging closely related sequences to remove PCR and sequencing errors. Alignment of CDR3 sequences to IMGT reference sequences was used to assign V, D and J gene segments. For a sequence to be retained, a match of at least six nucleotides was required to both a V gene segment and a J gene segment. Rearrangements were classified as productive when the CDR3 lacked stop codons and remained in frame with V and J, and all other rearrangements were classified as non-productive. Following IMGT convention, CDR3 was defined as the stretch from the second conserved V-encoded cysteine to the conserved J-encoded phenylalanine. The earlier analysis of 500 to 650 of the donors excluded any sequence lacking an unambiguous match to a single V gene segment. In an earlier analysis of some 590 of the donors, V segments were called functional above 56.7% productive rearrangements and were called segregating when the between-donor standard deviation exceeded 5%. A statistical classification framework was built for diagnosing cytomegalovirus status from the catalog of TCR beta chain sequences. V and J gene assignment, in a later analysis, came from comparing TCR nucleotide sequences with IMGT/GENE-DB human TR gene sequences. The TCRdist pipeline was used in a later analysis to assign CDR3 sequences and most-parsimonious VDJ recombination scenarios. In a later analysis, every TCR beta chain was defined by the combination of its CDR3 amino acid sequence and its V-gene family, and reads without a unique V-gene family were dropped. In a later analysis, fewer than 600 highly shared, low-generation-probability nucleotide sequences were removed to address suspected cross-contamination and a sequencing artifact. In a later analysis, a clonal expansion index was calculated for each public chain from normalized within-repertoire ranks of inferred template counts. In a later analysis, generation probabilities were computed using a VDJ recombination model fitted to out-of-frame rearrangements, and the results were checked against IGoR. In a later analysis, hypergeometric tests were used to score TCR-TCR, TCR-HLA and TCR-CMV co-occurrence, with a repertoire-size bias correction applied to TCR pairs. In a later analysis, false discovery rates were estimated by permuting HLA or CMV assignments 20 times. A later analysis grouped co-occurring TCRs with DBSCAN, adding TCRdist sequence similarity when clustering within HLA-allele-positive subsets. Repertoires with fewer than 30,000 or more than 120,000 public chains were left out of co-occurrence clustering, as were four to six repertoires with anomalous nucleotide sharing. Drawn from immuneACCESS, this table holds only the in-frame rearrangements with V and J called that TCRdb kept. Clones are partly lost; checked studies trace under half to an unresolved V gene and leave the rest unexplained. Clone size and V and J calls were adopted from that table, with D and trimming inferred from the DNA. For this sample the table gives about 190,000 clones, of which roughly 79% were detected only once. Roughly 1.5% of the sample is held by the ten biggest clonotypes.

Reading from cysteine to phenylalanine, the CDR3 counts 16 amino acids. Just CDR3 DNA is preserved here, 48 bases in frame from base 1. CDR1 and CDR2 are read off the germline V gene (reference sequence) as SEHNR and FQNEAQ. Trimming accounts for 4 bases at V and 7 bases at J, while the number of junction bases matched to no gene is 10. The sequence was obtained from a young woman in good health and CMV-seronegative. Sequencing was carried out using PBMCs. The sequence joins TRBV7-9 to TRBJ1-6; 7 junctional bases match TRBD1. The nucleotides are TGTGCCAGCAGCTCCAACCCGGGACAGCCGAATTCACCCCTCCACTTT. The encoded protein is CASSSNPGQPNSPLHF.